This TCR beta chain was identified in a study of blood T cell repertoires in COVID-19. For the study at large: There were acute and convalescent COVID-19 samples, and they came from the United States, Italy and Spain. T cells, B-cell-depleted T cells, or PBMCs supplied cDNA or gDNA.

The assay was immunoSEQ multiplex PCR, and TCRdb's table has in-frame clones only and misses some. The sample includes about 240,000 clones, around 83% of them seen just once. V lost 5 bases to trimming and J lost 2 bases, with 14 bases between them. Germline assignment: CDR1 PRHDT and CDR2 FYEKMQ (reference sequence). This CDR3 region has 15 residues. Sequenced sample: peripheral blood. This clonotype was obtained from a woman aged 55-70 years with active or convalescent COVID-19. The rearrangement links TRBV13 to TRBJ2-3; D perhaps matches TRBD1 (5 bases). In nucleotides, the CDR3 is TGTGCCAGCAGCAGGCAGGGTGGGTACACAGATACGCAGTATTTT. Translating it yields CASSRQGGYTDTQYF.